The 24 T cell receptor beta chains in this list originate from one sample, sequenced in a study of T cells in Graves' hyperthyroidism and ophthalmopathy. It was RNA transcripts that yielded the amplified TCR beta CDR3 regions. An initial round of RT-PCR targeting the TCR CDR3 relied on the HTBI primer set. A single record per CDR3 protein comes from TCRdb applying MiXCR to the multiplex PCR reads. The sample yields about 350,000 distinct CDR3 sequences, about 18% seen once. The material sequenced was blood. These TCRs come from a woman in her late teens or twenties with Graves' hyperthyroidism.

This clonotype was observed many times. This chain connects TRBV14 to TRBJ1-2; no clear D. The CDR3 covers 13 residues. Deletions cut 6 bases from V and 2 bases from J, with 10 bases between. Germline CDR1 SGHDN, CDR2 FVKESK. The CDR3 region has the DNA TGTGCCAGCAGGCCCGCGGGGAACTATGGCTACACCTTC. Translation: CASRPAGNYGYTF.

Many counts were recorded for this clonotype. The chain recombines TRBV6-1 with TRBJ2-5; TRBD2 agrees at 9 bases. The CDR3 covers 17 residues. Per germline, CDR1 MNHNS and CDR2 SASEGT. The V gene end was trimmed by 4 bases and the J gene end by 5 bases; junction bases not matched to a gene: 14. The chain's CDR3 is CASSAATGAGGRETQYF. CDR3 DNA sequence: TGTGCCAGCAGTGCAGCAACGGGAGCGGGGGGCCGGGAGACCCAGTACTTC.

This clonotype was observed at least ten times. This chain connects TRBV28 to TRBJ2-5, with 8 bases lining up with TRBD2. CDR3 length: 16 amino acids. The junction had 13 bases not matched to a gene; V was cut back by 5 bases and J by 5 bases. Looked up from germline, CDR1 is MDHEN and CDR2 is SYDVKM. In nucleotides, the CDR3 is TGTGCCAGCAGTCCCGACCGCGGGGGGCTGGGGGAGACCCAGTACTTC. This translates into CASSPDRGGLGETQYF.

The rearrangement uses TRBV28 and TRBJ2-5, with TRBD1 matching over 7 bases. The junction had 7 bases not matched to a gene; V was cut back by 4 bases and J by 5 bases. Per germline, CDR1 MDHEN and CDR2 SYDVKM. CDR3 length equals 14 residues. The CDR3 DNA follows: TGTGCCAGCAGTTCCCGACAGGGCCTCGAGACCCAGTACTTC. Residues: CASSSRQGLETQYF.

This clonotype occurred many times. V and J are TRBV27 and TRBJ2-5; a weak D match, TRBD2 (5 bases). The CDR3 is 16 residues long. CDR1 and CDR2 (germline): MNHEY, SMNVEV (reference sequence). V lost 8 bases to trimming and J lost 2 bases, with 21 bases between them. The CDR3 reads CASSNLGVSIQETQYF. The CDR3 DNA reads TGTGCCAGCTCCAATTTGGGAGTTTCAATTCAAGAGACCCAGTACTTC.

This clonotype was seen at least ten times. The chain combines TRBV6-5 with TRBJ1-2, with a possible D match to TRBD1 (6 bases). Trimming stripped 2 bases from V and 2 bases from J, with 18 bases between. CDR1 and CDR2 from the germline V gene are MNHEY and SVGAGI. The CDR3 has 17 amino acids. CDR3 DNA sequence: TGTGCCAGCAGTTACATCCCTCAGGACAGCCCCAACTATGGCTACACCTTC. Its protein product is CASSYIPQDSPNYGYTF.

Turning to this clonotype: A much larger clone lies one base from this, so it may be a read error. The rearrangement joins TRBV5-1 to TRBJ2-2; possibly TRBD1 for D (5 bases). Germline V lookup: CDR1 SGHRS, CDR2 YFSETQ. V lost 3 bases and J lost 1, with 7 bases in between. The CDR3 consists of 14 residues. This CDR3 is CASSSRENTGELFF. As DNA, the CDR3 is TGCGCCAGCAGCTCCAGGGAGAACACCGGGGAGCTGTTTTTT.

This clonotype was seen ten or more times. This chain joins TRBV2 and TRBJ1-5; D perhaps matches TRBD1 (5 bases). With 2 bases removed from V and 5 bases from J, the gap between germline ends came to 13 bases. Germline loops: CDR1 SNHLY, CDR2 FYNNEI. The length of the CDR3 is 15 residues. The CDR3 region is CASSEWGRVDQPQHF. DNA of the CDR3: TGTGCCAGCAGTGAATGGGGCAGGGTCGATCAGCCCCAGCATTTT.

In its sample, this clonotype was seen many times. V and J are TRBV20-1 and TRBJ1-1, with D maybe TRBD1 (5 bases). V dropped 0 bases and J dropped 3 bases, with 14 bases sitting between them. This CDR3 has 15 amino acids. Germline lookup yields CDR1 DFQATT and CDR2 SNEGSKA (reference sequence). The CDR3 nucleotides read TGCAGTGCTAGAGATTTGGGGCAGGGTGACACTGAAGCTTTCTTT. Translating gives CSARDLGQGDTEAFF.

This clonotype appeared many times. For the CDR3, the DNA is TGTGCCAGCAGCCGAGGGGGTCGGCGGCGGAACACTGAAGCTTTCTTT. Protein sequence: CASSRGGRRRNTEAFF. The chain joins TRBV7-9 to TRBJ1-1, with D possibly TRBD1 on 6 matching bases. Looked up from germline, CDR1 is SEHNR and CDR2 is FQNEAQ (reference sequence). The V end was cut by 5 bases, the J end by 1 base, with 17 bases between. The CDR3 contains 16 residues.

The rearrangement joins TRBV6-1 to TRBJ1-1; 8 bases are shared with TRBD1. The CDR3 consists of 16 residues. The germline V gene has CDR1 MNHNS and CDR2 SASEGT. Trimming removed 6 bases from V and 0 bases from J; junction bases left unmatched: 9. CDR3 amino acids: CASSLSPTGVNTEAFF. In DNA form, the CDR3 reads TGTGCCAGCAGCCTTAGCCCGACAGGGGTGAACACTGAAGCTTTCTTT.

This clonotype has at least ten counts. The chain uses TRBV20-1 and TRBJ1-1, with D perhaps TRBD1 (6 bases). Germline-derived CDR1 and CDR2 are DFQATT and SNEGSKA (reference sequence). This CDR3 contains 16 residues. Trimming shortened V by 2 bases and J by 0 bases, and 16 bases separated the two germline ends. CDR3 coding DNA: TGCAGTGCTAGAAAGGGGGAAGGGGGACTGAACACTGAAGCTTTCTTT. It is translated as CSARKGEGGLNTEAFF.

The chain uses TRBV9 and TRBJ1-3; D is unclear. Germline V gene data show CDR1 as SGDLS and CDR2 as YYNGEE. Deletions cut 4 bases from V and 1 base from J, with 12 bases between. The CDR3 is 15 amino acids. Written as DNA, the CDR3 is TGTGCCAGCAGCCCAGACGGAGGGTCTGGAAACACCATATATTTT. It encodes CASSPDGGSGNTIYF.

There are many counts of this clonotype. The V gene is TRBV6-1, the J gene TRBJ2-5, with D perhaps TRBD2 (6 bases). The CDR3 runs to 12 residues. Per germline, CDR1 MNHNS and CDR2 SASEGT. The V end lost 6 bases, the J end lost 7 bases, and 12 bases lay between the germline ends. The CDR3 here is CASREGMGTQYF. The DNA of the CDR3 is TGTGCCAGCAGGGAGGGGATGGGGACCCAGTACTTC.

This clonotype was observed many times. At one of its ends the junction is not consistent with the germline gene, which may arise from a read error. CDR3 protein: CAGSLVLANNANTGELFF. The CDR3 bases are TGCGCCGGCAGCTTGGTCCTTGCGAATAATGCGAACACCGGGGAGCTGTTTTTT. The V and J genes are TRBV5-1 and TRBJ2-2, with no clear D. This CDR3 has 18 amino acids. CDR1 SGHRS and CDR2 YFSETQ come from the germline V gene.

This clonotype has a count of ten or more. V is TRBV12-3 or TRBV12-4 and J is TRBJ1-2, with D possibly TRBD1 on 6 matching bases. V was pared by 5 bases and J by 5 bases, with 15 bases between. The CDR3 runs to 14 residues. DNA for the CDR3: TGTGCCAGCAGTCTTGAGGGGGTGAGGTATGGCTACACCTTC. It encodes CASSLEGVRYGYTF.

As regards this clonotype: The junction and the germline gene differ at one end; a read error may be behind it. V and J are TRBV4-3 and TRBJ2-2; TRBD1 aligns across 9 bases. This CDR3 region has 17 residues. Looked up from germline, CDR1 is LGHNA and CDR2 is YSLEER. Here the CDR3 reads CASSQVRDRGTTGELLF. The CDR3 region has the DNA TGCGCCAGCAGCCAAGTTCGAGACAGGGGGACCACCGGGGAGCTGTTGTTT.

The chain employs TRBV29-1 and TRBJ2-4; the match to TRBD1 covers 7 bases. V gave up 6 bases and J gave up 6 bases; unmatched junction bases: 2. The CDR3 consists of 11 residues. Germline lookup yields CDR1 SQVTM and CDR2 ANQGSEA. The CDR3 DNA sequence: TGCAGCGTCCGGGACAGAAACATTCAGTACTTC. It yields the protein CSVRDRNIQYF.

This clonotype occurred many times. This chain links TRBV5-1 with TRBJ1-1; 7 nucleotides agree with TRBD1. CDR3 size: 14 residues. Per germline, CDR1 SGHRS and CDR2 YFSETQ. Trimming cost V 2 bases and J 2 bases; bases outside gene matches: 3. DNA of the CDR3: TGCGCCAGCAGCTTACAGGGGTATAACACTGAAGCTTTCTTT. This sequence encodes CASSLQGYNTEAFF.

This clonotype occurred many times. The gene calls are TRBV29-1 and TRBJ2-7, with TRBD1 identical over 11 bases. V was pared by 6 bases and J by 4 bases, with 2 bases of the junction left unmatched. Germline CDR1 reads SQVTM; CDR2 reads ANQGSEA. CDR3 length: 12 residues. CDR3 loop: CSVGQGAYEQYF. The CDR3 DNA reads as TGCAGCGTCGGACAGGGGGCTTACGAGCAGTACTTC.

This clonotype showed up many times. The chain joins TRBV10-3 to TRBJ1-2; TRBD1 is a possible D gene (5 bases). The germline V gene has CDR1 ENHRY and CDR2 SYGVKD. This CDR3 is built from 13 residues. V was clipped by 5 bases and J by 4 bases, with 11 bases between them. The CDR3 is CAISRPGTYGYTF. The DNA for the CDR3 is TGTGCCATCAGTCGTCCAGGGACCTATGGCTACACCTTC.

This clonotype was seen at least ten times. V is TRBV5-1 and J is TRBJ1-1; 9 nucleotides match TRBD1. This CDR3 spans 16 amino acids. Germline CDR1 reads SGHRS; CDR2 reads YFSETQ. Trimming at V came to 4 bases and at J to 6 bases, leaving 13 bases not matched to a gene. In DNA, the CDR3 is TGCGCCAGCAGCATCTTGGACAGGGGTTTTCTCCCTGAAGCTTTCTTT. The encoded protein is CASSILDRGFLPEAFF. Filled out from reference TRBV5-1 and TRBJ1-1, the complete variable domain reads KAGVTQTPRYLIKTRGQQVTLSCSPISGHRSVSWYQQTPGQGLQFLFEYFSETQRNKGNFPGRFSGRQFSNSRSEMNVSTLELGDSALYLCASSILDRGFLPEAFFGQGTRLTVV.

This clonotype was detected ten times or more. This chain uses TRBV4-2 with TRBJ1-5, with 11 bases that match TRBD1. The CDR3 has 15 residues. Germline CDR1 and CDR2: LGHNA and YNFKEQ. J gave up 5 bases and V 5 bases, and 5 bases lay outside the gene matches. Written as DNA, the CDR3 is TGTGCCAGCAGCTTCGGACAGGGGGCCGATCAGCCCCAGCATTTT. This encodes CASSFGQGADQPQHF.

This clonotype has at least ten counts. This chain links TRBV5-1 with TRBJ1-2, with 7 nucleotides matching TRBD1. V lost 5 bases, J lost 6 bases, and 7 bases stayed unmatched. Germline V lookup: CDR1 SGHRS, CDR2 YFSETQ. This CDR3 is built from 13 residues. In DNA form, the CDR3 reads TGCGCCAGCAGACCTGACAGGGTCGATGGCTACACCTTC. This gives the protein CASRPDRVDGYTF.